What follows is one T cell receptor (beta chain) and its context. This clonotype was detected once. No cognate antigen has been identified for it. Base quality data are lacking; no much larger clone is found one base away. A single read is weak support. RNA was extracted using the RNeasy kit, and about 0.5 to 1 microgram was reverse transcribed with random hexamers. TCR beta CDR3 regions were amplified with the immunoSEQ multiplex PCR assay covering 54 Vbeta and 13 Jbeta segments. PCR amplification bias was corrected using a synthetic template baseline for primer optimization and computational correction. In the authors' own workflow: Only productive sequences were kept, with reads annotated to V, D and J genes according to IMGT and analyzed in immunoSEQ Analyzer. Clonality was computed as one minus Shannon entropy normalized by log2 of the number of productive unique sequences. Public and private clones were assessed among the 100 most prevalent clones of each patient and control. Clones were defined as Susac-specific if absent from the healthy and MS cohorts, from 900 to 1,200 published viral clones and from other ImmuneACCESS disease sequences. TCRdb reprocessed the public reads (quality trimming at Q25 with fastp, clone calling with MiXCR) and kept in-frame beta chains. When rows share a CDR3 protein, they turn into one entry using the most common DNA and genes. What appears here as the V and J calls and clone size reflects TCRdb's work, not the paper's. The sample table contains around 150,000 distinct CDR3 sequences; only one count was recorded for 95% of them. The ten largest clones represent roughly 0.14% of the sample.

The data derive from a study of CD8 T cells in Susac syndrome (dated by TCRdb to 2018 to 2020). Regarding the complete study: Of the Susac syndrome patients who were sequenced, five or six had clinically active disease and roughly eight were in clinical remission. Repertoire sequencing was used to test whether CD8+ T cell activation and differentiation in Susac syndrome was antigen driven. At blood withdrawal, Susac syndrome patients were either therapy-naive, taking corticosteroids (in some cases with IVIg as well), or taking IVIg alone.

Peripheral blood CD8+ and CD4+ T cells from healthy donors, Susac syndrome patients and multiple sclerosis patients were profiled by high-throughput TCR beta sequencing. The Susac syndrome patients fulfilled recently defined diagnostic criteria for either definite or probable disease. Bulk CD8+ and CD4+ T cells were purified by magnetic negative isolation, while CD8+ TEMRA cells were enriched using FACS. Blood was drawn into EDTA tubes, processed within 24 hours, and PBMCs were isolated by density gradient centrifugation. PBMCs intended for TCR sequencing were frozen in liquid nitrogen and were later thawed in a 37 degrees C water bath. The sorted or isolated CD4+, CD8+ and CD8+ TEMRA cells had a purity of 90% or higher. Results the study describes overall, beyond this receptor: No clonal expansion was detected in the CD4+ T cell repertoire of Susac syndrome patients. The study acknowledged that relatively few individuals were included in the TCR sequencing and HLA analysis.

Source material: CD4+ T cells from PBMCs. The origin of this receptor is a human donor with Susac syndrome.

The CDR3 reads as follows: CASNRAGGNQPQHF. Here is the DNA: TGTGCCAGCAACAGGGCCGGCGGCAATCAGCCCCAGCATTTT. Recombination connected TRBV12-3 or TRBV12-4 to TRBJ1-5, and possibly TRBD1, on 6 matching bases. The cysteine opens and the phenylalanine closes a CDR3 of 14 amino acids. Just the 42-base CDR3 DNA is kept, in frame starting at base 1. Trimming at the junction amounts to 7 bases on V and 2 bases on J, and the germline ends lie 12 bases apart.